The 19 T cell receptor beta chains presented below share a single source sample, sequenced in a study of cytomegalovirus exposure and HLA in healthy donors. The PCR ran on 60 Vbeta and 13 Jbeta primers. This table comes from immunoSEQ multiplex PCR, and its TCRdb copy is limited to in-frame clones, with some not included. The table includes some 120,000 clones, roughly 77% detected once. Sequenced: PBMCs. The origin of the receptors is a man between 18 and 35 years old in good health and CMV-seronegative.

The chain uses TRBV6-6 and TRBJ1-6; TRBD1 is a possible D gene (6 bases). The CDR3 contains 12 residues. Germline loops: CDR1 MNHNY, CDR2 SVGAGI (reference sequence). V dropped 5 bases and J dropped 11 bases, with 10 bases sitting between them. CDR3 nucleotide sequence: TGTGCCAGCAGTGCCCACAGGGCACCCCTCCACTTT. Translated: CASSAHRAPLHF.

The chain is built from TRBV27 and TRBJ2-7; D is perhaps TRBD1 (6 bases). Per the germline V gene, CDR1 is MNHEY and CDR2 is SMNVEV (reference sequence). V lost 8 bases and J 3 bases, leaving 11 bases between the germline ends. The CDR3 sequence is 12 residues long. The CDR3 here is CASGTRGYEQYF. CDR3 nucleotides: TGTGCCAGCGGGACCAGGGGCTACGAGCAGTACTTC.

The rearrangement uses TRBV6-1 and TRBJ1-2; 8 bases fit TRBD1. The J segment lost 7 bases and the V segment lost 4 bases, leaving 5 bases of the junction unmatched. The germline V gene encodes CDR1 MNHNS and CDR2 SASEGT. There are 13 residues in the CDR3. DNA of the CDR3: TGTGCCAGCAGTGTGACAGGGGAGGCTGGCTACACCTTC. Its protein product is CASSVTGEAGYTF.

The chain couples TRBV7-8 to TRBJ1-2; D possibly corresponds to TRBD1 (6 bases). Germline V CDR1 and CDR2: SGHVS, FQNEAQ. CDR3 length: 17 residues. Between the trimmed V and J ends, which lost 1 base and 5 bases, there was a span of 20 bases. CDR3 DNA: TGTGCCAGCAGCTTAGGAAAGGAGCCAAGGGGGAGATATGGCTACACCTTC. This encodes CASSLGKEPRGRYGYTF.

The sample holds one count of this clone. This chain connects TRBV2 to TRBJ2-4, with 12 bases identical to TRBD2. Germline CDR1 reads SNHLY; CDR2 reads FYNNEI. There are 16 residues in the CDR3. With V trimmed by 0 bases and J by 6 bases, 3 bases remained unmatched. The CDR3, as DNA: TGTGCCAGCAGTGAAGCCCTAGCGGGGGGGACAAACATTCAGTACTTC. This encodes CASSEALAGGTNIQYF.

J is TRBJ2-7 and V is TRBV5-1; D is possibly TRBD2 (6 bases). Trimming stripped 4 bases from V and 4 bases from J, with 15 bases between. This CDR3 comprises 14 residues. The germline gives CDR1 SGHRS, CDR2 YFSETQ. In DNA, the CDR3 is TGCGCCAGCAGCGACAGACTAGGTTCATACGAGCAGTACTTC. This codes for CASSDRLGSYEQYF.

In this sample, this clone turned up once. The V and J genes are TRBV6-5 and TRBJ1-1; D call uncertain. This CDR3 has 14 residues. V lost 3 bases and J 6 bases, leaving 14 bases between the germline ends. In germline, CDR1 is MNHEY, CDR2 SVGAGI. DNA for the CDR3: TGTGCCAGCAGTTATTACGACACTAGCGCTGAAGCTTTCTTT. Residues: CASSYYDTSAEAFF.

The chain has TRBV11-2 and TRBJ1-6; tentative D call: TRBD1 (5 bases). V lost 5 bases and J 0 bases, leaving 11 bases between the germline ends. CDR3 size: 16 residues. Germline CDR1 reads SGHAT; CDR2 reads FQNNGV. CDR3 sequence (DNA): TGTGCCAGCAGCAGACAGAGGAGCTCCTATAATTCACCCCTCCACTTT. It specifies CASSRQRSSYNSPLHF.

This clone was detected once. This rearrangement joins TRBV19 to TRBJ1-1; weak D call: TRBD1 (5 bases). Deletions cut 2 bases from V and 6 bases from J, with 7 bases between. The germline V gene encodes CDR1 LNHDA and CDR2 SQIVND (reference sequence). The CDR3 totals 12 residues. The CDR3 DNA is TGTGCCAGTAGTATACGGGGGGCTGAAGCTTTCTTT. This sequence encodes CASSIRGAEAFF.

The gene calls are TRBV28 and TRBJ2-1; 11 bases match TRBD2. This CDR3 comprises 16 residues. Unmatched junction bases numbered 4, after V lost 5 bases and J lost 1 base. CDR1 is MDHEN and CDR2 is SYDVKM in the germline V gene. The chain's CDR3 is CASSTSGGPSYNEQFF. Written as DNA, the CDR3 is TGTGCCAGCAGTACTAGCGGGGGCCCTTCCTACAATGAGCAGTTCTTC.

This sequence joins TRBV14 and TRBJ2-3, with 8 nucleotides matching TRBD1. There are 15 residues in the CDR3. J gave up 6 bases and V 4 bases, and 9 bases lay outside the gene matches. Germline V gives CDR1 SGHDN, CDR2 FVKESK. CDR3 in amino acids: CASSRRDRIYDTQYF. The CDR3 DNA sequence: TGTGCCAGCAGCCGCCGGGACAGGATTTATGATACGCAGTATTTT.

The gene calls are TRBV19 and TRBJ1-5, with D perhaps TRBD1 (5 bases). The CDR3 runs to 15 residues. V was pared by 1 base and J by 5 bases, with 12 bases between. Germline CDR1 LNHDA, CDR2 SQIVND (reference sequence). CDR3 sequence: CASSIGGRVYQPQHF. The CDR3 DNA reads TGTGCCAGTAGTATAGGTGGCAGGGTATATCAGCCCCAGCATTTT.

In this sample, this clone turned up once. The chain carries TRBV2 and TRBJ1-1; D gene ambiguous. Trimming stripped 6 bases from V and 0 bases from J, with 11 bases between. The CDR3 runs to 14 residues. Germline V gene lookup returns CDR1 SNHLY and CDR2 FYNNEI. The CDR3: CASSLTELNTEAFF. The CDR3 bases are TGTGCCAGCAGCCTGACTGAGCTGAACACTGAAGCTTTCTTT.

V and J are TRBV11-3 and TRBJ2-2, with D tentatively TRBD2 (6 bases). Germline values: CDR1 SGHNT, CDR2 YENEEA. V was pared by 5 bases and J by 6 bases, with 10 bases between. The CDR3 runs 13 residues. CDR3 sequence reads: CASSTGDAGELFF. CDR3 sequence (DNA): TGTGCCAGCAGCACGGGAGACGCCGGGGAGCTGTTTTTT.

The V call is TRBV7-9, the J call TRBJ1-4; TRBD1 is a possible D gene (5 bases). Trimming cost V 5 bases and J 5 bases, with 18 bases left between them. There are 16 residues in the CDR3. CDR1 and CDR2 (germline): SEHNR, FQNEAQ (reference sequence). This chain's CDR3 is CASSTTSGPRNEKLFF. As DNA, the CDR3 is TGTGCCAGCAGCACCACCTCAGGGCCCCGGAATGAAAAACTGTTTTTT.

The genes are TRBV19 and TRBJ1-1, with D possibly matching TRBD1 (5 bases). Trimming took 6 bases from V and 0 from J, leaving 14 bases between them. Germline values: CDR1 LNHDA, CDR2 SQIVND (reference sequence). The CDR3 contains 15 residues. CDR3 DNA sequence: TGTGCCAGTAGGTTCGGGGGGTGGGTGAACACTGAAGCTTTCTTT. Its protein product is CASRFGGWVNTEAFF.

The chain uses TRBV4-3 and TRBJ2-1, with TRBD1 identical over 8 bases. The J segment lost 3 bases and the V segment lost 3 bases, leaving 10 bases of the junction unmatched. The CDR3 runs 17 residues. Germline V CDR1 and CDR2: LGHNA, YSLEER. CDR3 coding DNA: TGCGCCAGCAGCCACATCACCGGGACAGGCGACTACAATGAGCAGTTCTTC. The encoded protein is CASSHITGTGDYNEQFF.

This clone occurred a few times. The rearrangement links TRBV25-1 to TRBJ2-7; 7 bases align to TRBD1. This CDR3 contains 14 residues. Germline V lookup: CDR1 MGHDK, CDR2 SYGVNS. V lost 5 bases and J lost 5; bases outside the gene matches: 9. CDR3 amino acids: CASSPRQGKDEQYF. The CDR3 region has the DNA TGTGCCAGCAGTCCCCGACAGGGAAAGGACGAGCAGTACTTC.

The chain links TRBV19 to TRBJ1-1; 9 nucleotides agree with TRBD1. This CDR3 contains 15 residues. J gave up 4 bases and V 4 bases, and 7 bases lay outside the gene matches. CDR1 LNHDA and CDR2 SQIVND come from the germline V gene (reference sequence). The DNA for the CDR3 is TGTGCCAGTAGTACCGGGACAGGGTTGATCACTGAAGCTTTCTTT. As protein: CASSTGTGLITEAFF. The whole variable domain, remainder taken from reference TRBV19 and TRBJ1-1, is DGGITQSPKYLFRKEGQNVTLSCEQNLNHDAMYWYRQDPGQGLRLIYYSQIVNDFQKGDIAEGYSVSREKKESFPLTVTSAQKNPTAFYLCASSTGTGLITEAFFGQGTRLTVV.